What follows are 8 T cell receptor beta chains derived from one specimen sequenced in a study of blood T cell repertoires in COVID-19. Sequencing was performed with immunoSEQ multiplex PCR; in TCRdb, only in-frame clones are kept and a portion is missing. The table lists 140,000 to 150,000 clones, 75% to 85% of them singletons. The sample taken for sequencing was peripheral blood. These receptors were collected from a man aged 55 to 70 with active or convalescent COVID-19.

The chain carries TRBV7-9 and TRBJ2-7; D may be TRBD2 (6 bases). V shed 1 base and J shed 0 bases, with 10 bases lying between them. The CDR3 runs to 15 residues. Germline loops: CDR1 SEHNR, CDR2 FQNEAQ (reference sequence). DNA for the CDR3: TGTGCCAGCAGCTTAGTGCCCGGGAGCTCCTACGAGCAGTACTTC. This codes for CASSLVPGSSYEQYF. The variable domain in full, with the rest retrieved from reference TRBV7-9 and TRBJ2-7, is DTGVSQNPRHKITKRGQNVTFRCDPISEHNRLYWYRQTLGQGPEFLTYFQNEAQLEKSRLLSDRFSAERPKGSFSTLEIQRTEQGDSAMYLCASSLVPGSSYEQYFGPGTRLTVT.

The rearrangement links TRBV5-4 to TRBJ1-3; no clear D gene. Per germline, CDR1 SGHNT and CDR2 YYREEE (reference sequence). The CDR3 covers 15 residues. Trimming pared 0 bases from V and 1 base from J, leaving 8 bases between. The CDR3 sequence is CASSLGAPSGNTIYF. The CDR3 coding sequence is TGTGCCAGCAGCTTGGGGGCACCGTCTGGAAACACCATATATTTT.

Only one count was recorded for this clone. This sequence joins TRBV24-1 and TRBJ1-5, with D perhaps TRBD1 (5 bases). Trimming shortened V by 4 bases and J by 4 bases, and 7 bases separated the two germline ends. Per germline, CDR1 KGHDR and CDR2 SFDVKD. The CDR3 covers 13 residues. CDR3 in amino acids: CATSESGNQPQHF. The CDR3 region has the DNA TGTGCCACCAGTGAGTCAGGGAATCAGCCCCAGCATTTT.

This chain connects TRBV21-1 to TRBJ1-6; TRBD1 is the table's D call and was not checked against the DNA. TRBV21-1 is an annotated pseudogene. The CDR3 extends over 14 amino acids. The CDR3 DNA is TGTGCCAGCCGTGGGCAGGGGTTAAGTTCACCCCTCCACTTT. Translation gives CASRGQGLSSPLHF.

The V gene is TRBV4-3, the J gene TRBJ2-7; 7 positions agree with TRBD2. The CDR3 has 15 residues. From germline, CDR1 is LGHNA and CDR2 YSLEER. The V segment lost 3 bases and the J segment 0 bases; nucleotides outside the gene matches: 5. CDR3 DNA: TGCGCCAGCAGCCATAGGACTAGGGACTCCTACGAGCAGTACTTC. Amino acid sequence: CASSHRTRDSYEQYF.

On this clone itself: The sample contains more than one DNA sequence encoding this CDR3. V is TRBV6-5 and J is TRBJ1-6, with 8 nucleotides matching TRBD1. The junction had 3 bases not matched to a gene; V was cut back by 6 bases and J by 5 bases. The CDR3 runs 14 residues. Germline values: CDR1 MNHEY, CDR2 SVGAGI. The CDR3 loop is CASSRGQDNSPLHF. The CDR3 DNA reads as TGTGCCAGCAGCCGGGGACAGGATAATTCACCCCTCCACTTT.

V and J are TRBV28 and TRBJ1-5; D unresolved. CDR3 size: 14 residues. Germline V gene lookup returns CDR1 MDHEN and CDR2 SYDVKM. Between the trimmed V and J ends, which lost 3 bases and 4 bases, there was a span of 10 bases. The CDR3 spells CASSFLRTNQPQHF. CDR3 nucleotide sequence: TGTGCCAGCAGTTTTTTGCGAACGAATCAGCCCCAGCATTTT. Full variable domain (missing parts from reference TRBV28 and TRBJ1-5): DVKVTQSSRYLVKRTGEKVFLECVQDMDHENMFWYRQDPGLGLRLIYFSYDVKMKEKGDIPEGYSVSREKKERFSLILESASTNQTSMYLCASSFLRTNQPQHFGDGTRLSIL.

The CDR3 DNA follows: TGTGCTAGTGGTTTGGTGGCATGGACAGGGGGCAAGGGGAACACCATATATTTT. Its translation is CASGLVAWTGGKGNTIYF. This chain uses TRBV12-5 with TRBJ1-3, with 11 bases fitting TRBD1. The CDR3 has 18 amino acids. Germline CDR1 reads LGHNT; CDR2 reads FRNRAP. Losses at the gene ends were 0 bases for V and 7 bases for J; bases not matched to a gene: 11.